This passage covers 27 T cell receptor beta chains from one sample sequenced in a study of identical twins. MiXCR, run by TCRdb on the 5' RACE reads, gives a single entry per CDR3 protein. The table includes about 700,000 distinct CDR3 sequences, 8.6% detected once. The sample also formed part of further work on yellow fever vaccine responses in identical twins.

Input material: PBMCs. These receptors were obtained from a woman between 18 and 29 years old in good health.

The V gene is TRBV4-2, the J gene TRBJ2-2; 11 nucleotides agree with TRBD1. Germline CDR1 and CDR2: LGHNA and YNFKEQ. This CDR3 region has 15 residues. The trim removed 5 bases at V and 6 bases at J, leaving 5 bases unmatched. The CDR3 region has the DNA TGTGCCAGCAGCACGGGGACAGGGGGTTCCGGGGAGCTGTTTTTT. Translated: CASSTGTGGSGELFF.

The rearrangement links TRBV28 to TRBJ2-4, with TRBD1 identical over 7 bases. Germline CDR1 and CDR2: MDHEN and SYDVKM. V shed 7 bases and J 7 bases; nucleotides not matched to a gene: 7. This CDR3 contains 13 residues. The CDR3 here is CASTDTGVNIQYF. In DNA form, the CDR3 reads TGTGCCAGCACGGACACAGGGGTTAACATTCAGTACTTC.

The V call is TRBV20-1, the J call TRBJ1-2; D not resolved. Germline V lookup: CDR1 DFQATT, CDR2 SNEGSKA (reference sequence). The CDR3 contains 14 residues. V gave up 4 bases and J gave up 4 bases, with 16 bases separating them. The CDR3 DNA follows: TGCAGTGCTAACCTCCTGTCGCCCCCCTATGGCTACACCTTC. Its translation is CSANLLSPPYGYTF.

The sample holds a few counts of this clonotype. This chain links TRBV12-3 or TRBV12-4 with TRBJ2-1; 9 nucleotides line up with TRBD2. The ends lost 5 bases at V and 2 bases at J; junction bases unmatched: 13. CDR3 length equals 18 residues. The CDR3 DNA reads as TGTGCCAGCAGTCCAGCGGTGGCGGGGGGGCGGACCTACAATGAGCAGTTCTTC. It encodes CASSPAVAGGRTYNEQFF.

This clonotype was seen only a few times. This chain joins TRBV5-1 and TRBJ2-2; TRBD2 might be the D (6 bases). Germline V gene data show CDR1 as SGHRS and CDR2 as YFSETQ. The V end lost 4 bases, the J end lost 6 bases, and 10 bases lay between the germline ends. This CDR3 comprises 13 residues. The chain's CDR3 is CASSPPSAGELFF. The CDR3 coding sequence is TGCGCCAGCAGCCCCCCTAGCGCCGGGGAGCTGTTTTTT.

This clonotype was seen a few times. In DNA form, the CDR3 reads TGCAGTGCTACGGCTGGGACAGGGATTTACTACGAGCAGTACTTC. Its protein is CSATAGTGIYYEQYF. J is TRBJ2-7 and V is TRBV20-1; TRBD1 agrees at 9 bases. V shed 4 bases and J 3 bases; nucleotides not matched to a gene: 10. The CDR3 covers 15 residues. CDR1 is DFQATT and CDR2 is SNEGSKA in the germline V gene (reference sequence).

This clonotype has only a few counts. The chain couples TRBV7-2 to TRBJ2-1; unclear D gene. Trimming removed 1 base from V and 0 bases from J, with 7 bases in between. Per the germline V gene, CDR1 is SGHTA and CDR2 is FQGNSA. The CDR3 runs to 15 residues. The chain's CDR3 is CASSLGAYSYNEQFF. The CDR3 DNA reads TGTGCCAGCAGCTTAGGAGCCTACTCCTACAATGAGCAGTTCTTC. Using reference TRBV7-2 and TRBJ2-1 for the parts outside the CDR3, the full variable domain is GAGVSQSPSNKVTEKGKDVELRCDPISGHTALYWYRQSLGQGLEFLIYFQGNSAPDKSGLPSDRFSAERTGGSVSTLTIQRTQQEDSAVYLCASSLGAYSYNEQFFGPGTRLTVL.

The chain links TRBV5-1 to TRBJ1-4; TRBD1 aligns across 7 bases. Germline V lookup: CDR1 SGHRS, CDR2 YFSETQ. V trimming: 0 bases; J trimming: 5 bases; junction bases outside the gene matches: 4. The length of the CDR3 is 15 residues. As DNA, the CDR3 is TGCGCCAGCAGCTTGGGAGGGGGCGGCAATGAAAAACTGTTTTTT. This codes for CASSLGGGGNEKLFF.

This clonotype has just a few counts. The V and J genes are TRBV5-1 and TRBJ1-6; perhaps TRBD1 as D (6 bases). The length of the CDR3 is 16 residues. V lost 4 bases and J lost 2, with 13 bases in between. Per the germline V gene, CDR1 is SGHRS and CDR2 is YFSETQ. The CDR3 protein is CASSADRDTYNSPLHF. CDR3 bases: TGCGCCAGCAGCGCAGACCGGGACACCTATAATTCACCCCTCCACTTT.

This clonotype was found many times. V and J are TRBV20-1 and TRBJ1-1; D is unresolved. V lost 3 bases to trimming and J lost 0 bases, with 5 bases between them. Looked up from germline, CDR1 is DFQATT and CDR2 is SNEGSKA (reference sequence). The CDR3 is 12 amino acids. The CDR3 sequence: CSARGLNTEAFF. The CDR3 nucleotides read TGCAGTGCTAGGGGTTTGAACACTGAAGCTTTCTTT.

This clonotype was seen a handful of times. The rearrangement joins TRBV4-3 to TRBJ2-1; the D gene is possibly TRBD2 (8 bases). The V gene's germline CDR1 is LGHNA and CDR2 YSLEER. The CDR3 has 16 residues. V was pared by 4 bases and J by 8 bases, with 21 bases between. Here the CDR3 DNA reads TGCGCCAGCAGCCCTGATAGCGGGACAGCAGCTTATGAGCAGTTCTTC. It translates to CASSPDSGTAAYEQFF.

The rearrangement uses TRBV28 and TRBJ1-1; D not certain. V was clipped by 8 bases and J by 0 bases, with 16 bases between them. The CDR3 is made up of 15 amino acids. CDR1 MDHEN and CDR2 SYDVKM come from the germline V gene. CDR3 DNA sequence: TGTGCCAGCGGTGCGGCAGGACTCATGAACACTGAAGCTTTCTTT. It yields the protein CASGAAGLMNTEAFF.

V and J are TRBV28 and TRBJ2-1, with 14 bases fitting TRBD2. The CDR3 sequence is 12 residues long. Trimming cost V 11 bases and J 8 bases; bases outside gene matches: 2. Germline CDR1 and CDR2: MDHEN and SYDVKM. Here the CDR3 DNA reads TGTGCCGGGACTAGCGGGAGTGATGAGCAGTTCTTC. This codes for CAGTSGSDEQFF.

The rearrangement uses TRBV10-3 and TRBJ2-3; D uncertain. V gave up 1 base and J gave up 1 base, with 6 bases separating them. The length of the CDR3 is 14 residues. From germline, CDR1 is ENHRY and CDR2 SYGVKD. The CDR3 sequence: CAISEWAGTDTQYF. CDR3 DNA: TGTGCCATCAGTGAGTGGGCAGGCACAGATACGCAGTATTTT.

This clonotype has a handful of counts. The genes are TRBV5-1 and TRBJ2-7; TRBD1 agrees at 8 bases. The junction had 5 bases not matched to a gene; V was cut back by 4 bases and J by 5 bases. The germline V gene encodes CDR1 SGHRS and CDR2 YFSETQ. CDR3 length: 13 amino acids. CDR3 in amino acids: CASSQGAFDEQYF. The CDR3 coding sequence is TGCGCCAGCAGCCAGGGGGCTTTCGACGAGCAGTACTTC.

This clonotype came up many times. The gene calls are TRBV5-1 and TRBJ2-3; TRBD2 aligns across 8 bases. The V segment lost 4 bases and the J segment 2 bases; nucleotides outside the gene matches: 6. The CDR3 contains 15 residues. CDR1 and CDR2 (germline): SGHRS, YFSETQ. The CDR3 coding sequence is TGCGCCAGCAGCCTAAGCGGGGGACCCACAGATACGCAGTATTTT. Amino acids: CASSLSGGPTDTQYF.

This rearrangement joins TRBV6-1 to TRBJ2-2; the D gene is possibly TRBD2 (5 bases). This CDR3 has 15 residues. Germline CDR1 reads MNHNS; CDR2 reads SASEGT. For the CDR3, the DNA is TGTGGCATCCAGACGACTAAGGTGGACACCGGGGAGCTGTTTTTT. This sequence encodes CGIQTTKVDTGELFF.

This chain connects TRBV10-3 to TRBJ2-7, with 10 bases matching TRBD1. Germline V gene sequence: CDR1 ENHRY, CDR2 SYGVKD. After removal of 3 bases from V and 8 bases from J, the junction contained 13 bases not matched to a gene. CDR3 length: 16 residues. The CDR3: CAISDHGTGAEGKQYF. The DNA for the CDR3 is TGTGCCATCAGTGACCACGGGACAGGGGCCGAGGGCAAGCAGTACTTC.

This clonotype was seen a few times. The V call is TRBV12-3 or TRBV12-4, the J call TRBJ2-7; 9 bases are shared with TRBD2. Trimming cost V 2 bases and J 5 bases; bases outside gene matches: 7. The CDR3 loop spans 15 amino acids. The CDR3 nucleotides are TGTGCCAGCAGTTTATTGGCGGGAGGGCTCGACGAGCAGTACTTC. It yields the protein CASSLLAGGLDEQYF.

In this sample, this clonotype turned up many times. The chain joins TRBV7-3 to TRBJ2-1, with D possibly matching TRBD1 (5 bases). V was clipped by 7 bases and J by 8 bases, with 15 bases between them. The length of the CDR3 is 13 residues. The germline V gene has CDR1 SGHTA and CDR2 FQGTGA. The CDR3 sequence: CASNLGQGDEQFF. Written as DNA, the CDR3 is TGTGCCAGCAATTTGGGGCAGGGCGATGAGCAGTTCTTC.

This clonotype appeared many times. CDR3 in amino acids: CASSYGQGDVLTF. The DNA of the CDR3 is TGTGCCAGCAGCTATGGACAGGGGGACGTCCTGACTTTC. The V and J genes are TRBV5-6 and TRBJ2-6; the match to TRBD1 covers 10 bases. The J segment lost 11 bases and the V segment lost 3 bases, leaving 2 bases of the junction unmatched. The germline gives CDR1 SGHDT, CDR2 YYEEEE. The CDR3 is made up of 13 amino acids.

This clonotype was detected ten times or more. This sequence joins TRBV29-1 and TRBJ2-3; the D is unclear. The CDR3 loop spans 15 amino acids. Germline CDR1 and CDR2: SQVTM and ANQGSEA. V was clipped by 4 bases and J by 5 bases, with 19 bases between them. CDR3 loop: CSVVQPRHDQDTQYF. In DNA, the CDR3 is TGCAGCGTTGTACAACCCCGACACGATCAAGATACGCAGTATTTT.

V and J are TRBV7-2 and TRBJ2-1, with 7 bases fitting TRBD2. This CDR3 spans 17 amino acids. Germline V gene lookup returns CDR1 SGHTA and CDR2 FQGNSA. V was clipped by 5 bases and J by 4 bases; unmatched bases: 14. The CDR3 sequence is CASSLRPRGGEYNEQFF. The CDR3 nucleotides read TGTGCCAGCAGCCTAAGGCCAAGGGGAGGGGAATACAATGAGCAGTTCTTC.

This clonotype was detected only a few times. The chain employs TRBV15 and TRBJ2-2; D gene unclear. Germline assignment: CDR1 LNHNV and CDR2 YYDKDF (reference sequence). Deletions cut 6 bases from V and 1 base from J, with 9 bases between. The CDR3 spans 14 residues. The CDR3 DNA follows: TGTGCCACCAGTGTCGGACGGAACACCGGGGAGCTGTTTTTT. Its translation: CATSVGRNTGELFF.

The J gene is TRBJ1-5, the V gene TRBV6-1; D not resolved. Trimming cost V 5 bases and J 2 bases, with 13 bases left between them. This CDR3 contains 15 residues. CDR1 is MNHNS, CDR2 SASEGT, per germline. CDR3 DNA sequence: TGTGCCAGCAGTAAGCAGGTTGAGGGCAATCAGCCCCAGCATTTT. Protein product: CASSKQVEGNQPQHF.

V usage is TRBV2 and J usage is TRBJ2-7; D remains ambiguous. CDR1 SNHLY and CDR2 FYNNEI come from the germline V gene. This CDR3 has 12 amino acids. V lost 1 base, J lost 6 bases, and 7 bases lay in between. CDR3 loop: CASSEGAFEQYF. The CDR3 DNA is TGTGCCAGCAGTGAAGGGGCATTCGAGCAGTACTTC. The entire variable domain, with the rest obtained from reference TRBV2 and TRBJ2-7, is as follows: EPEVTQTPSHQVTQMGQEVILRCVPISNHLYFYWYRQILGQKVEFLVSFYNNEISEKSEIFDDQFSVERPDGSNFTLKIRSTKLEDSAMYFCASSEGAFEQYFGPGTRLTVT.

The rearrangement links TRBV2 to TRBJ2-3; D is perhaps TRBD2 (5 bases). The germline V gene has CDR1 SNHLY and CDR2 FYNNEI. The CDR3 contains 15 residues. Trimming stripped 3 bases from V and 0 bases from J, with 10 bases between. The CDR3 coding sequence is TGTGCCAGCAGTGATTGGGAGCCTAGCACAGATACGCAGTATTTT. It is translated as CASSDWEPSTDTQYF.